A single sample is the source of the 18 T cell receptor beta chains below, sequenced in a study of response to subunit inactivated influenza vaccine. Each CDR3 protein gets one entry after TCRdb re-called the RT-PCR reads with MiXCR. Among roughly 550,000 distinct CDR3 sequences listed, approximately 22% were seen once. This sample was shared with a second study, whose subject was T cells expressing NK-cell markers. As that study records: It was by 5'RACE template switching with UMIs that TCR beta cDNA was made.

The source was CD4+ T cells sorted from PBMCs, collected approximately 13 days after vaccination. The receptor source for this set is a man over 45 who received an inactivated influenza vaccine.

A few counts support this clonotype. The chain carries TRBV9 and TRBJ2-7; D not certain. The ends were cut back, 1 base at V and 2 bases at J, with 13 bases in the middle. Germline CDR1 and CDR2: SGDLS and YYNGEE. The CDR3 extends over 15 amino acids. The CDR3 spells CASSVSGDGPYEQYF. DNA for the CDR3: TGTGCCAGCAGCGTAAGTGGGGATGGTCCCTACGAGCAGTACTTC.

This chain links TRBV14 with TRBJ2-1, with TRBD1 matching over 7 bases. J was trimmed by 7 bases and V by 2 bases; bases with no gene match: 14. This CDR3 contains 17 residues. Germline assignment: CDR1 SGHDN and CDR2 FVKESK. The CDR3 nucleotides are TGTGCCAGCAGCCAACGAGTTGGGCAGGGGGTCGGGAATGAGCAGTTCTTC. Protein sequence: CASSQRVGQGVGNEQFF.

This clonotype was seen ten or more times. CDR3 sequence reads: CASSRVVENTIYF. CDR3 nucleotides: TGTGCCAGCAGCAGGGTCGTCGAAAACACCATATATTTT. The genes are TRBV9 and TRBJ1-3; D is ambiguous. This CDR3 has 13 amino acids. Looked up from germline, CDR1 is SGDLS and CDR2 is YYNGEE. Trimming pared 4 bases from V and 6 bases from J, leaving 11 bases between.

This clonotype was counted between two and nine times. The chain couples TRBV4-3 to TRBJ2-3; D remains ambiguous. Germline assignment: CDR1 LGHNA and CDR2 YSLEER. Trimming cost V 2 bases and J 4 bases, with 10 bases left between them. The CDR3 runs 14 residues. The CDR3 here is CASSQSTAADTQYF. The CDR3 DNA is TGCGCCAGCAGCCAATCTACGGCCGCAGATACGCAGTATTTT.

J is TRBJ2-1 and V is TRBV11-2, with D possibly being TRBD1 (6 bases). V gave up 2 bases and J gave up 6 bases, with 23 bases separating them. The CDR3 length is 18 residues. Germline values: CDR1 SGHAT, CDR2 FQNNGV. The CDR3 DNA follows: TGTGCCAGCAGCTTAACCGGACAGACCGTAGGTCTCTCCAATGAGCAGTTCTTC. Encoded protein: CASSLTGQTVGLSNEQFF.

CDR3 DNA sequence: TGTGCCAGCAGCCAAGATTTTGCGGGAGGCACCTACGAGCAGTACTTC. Its protein product is CASSQDFAGGTYEQYF. The chain uses TRBV4-2 and TRBJ2-7; 8 bases are a match to TRBD2. The CDR3 covers 16 residues. Germline trimming cut 0 bases from V and 2 bases from J; bases unmatched to any gene: 6. Germline CDR1 reads LGHNA; CDR2 reads YNFKEQ.

The chain combines TRBV6-1 with TRBJ2-7; 9 nucleotides agree with TRBD1. J gave up 0 bases and V 5 bases, and 2 bases lay outside the gene matches. The germline V gene has CDR1 MNHNS and CDR2 SASEGT. CDR3 length: 14 residues. The CDR3 DNA is TGTGCCAGCAGTAGGACAGGGGCCTCCTACGAGCAGTACTTC. This gives the protein CASSRTGASYEQYF.

This clonotype is medium-sized in the sample. The V gene is TRBV20-1, the J gene TRBJ2-3; the match to TRBD2 covers 7 bases. Germline V CDR1 and CDR2: DFQATT, SNEGSKA (reference sequence). The junction had 6 bases not matched to a gene; V was cut back by 5 bases and J by 1 base. The length of the CDR3 is 14 residues. Here the CDR3 reads CSAGNAGGTDTQYF. The CDR3 DNA sequence: TGCAGTGCTGGGAACGCGGGGGGCACAGATACGCAGTATTTT.

The chain is built from TRBV7-2 and TRBJ1-1; D ambiguous. The CDR3 covers 12 residues. Germline V gene data show CDR1 as SGHTA and CDR2 as FQGNSA. V was clipped by 5 bases and J by 6 bases, with 10 bases between them. Written as DNA, the CDR3 is TGTGCCAGCAGCCCGCGTTGGGCTGAAGCTTTCTTT. This encodes CASSPRWAEAFF. Based on the CDR3 plus reference TRBV7-2 and TRBJ1-1, the full variable domain is GAGVSQSPSNKVTEKGKDVELRCDPISGHTALYWYRQSLGQGLEFLIYFQGNSAPDKSGLPSDRFSAERTGGSVSTLTIQRTQQEDSAVYLCASSPRWAEAFFGQGTRLTVV.

The rearrangement uses TRBV7-9 and TRBJ2-3; TRBD1 matches at 7 bases. Germline V CDR1 and CDR2: SEHNR, FQNEAQ (reference sequence). The V and J ends lost 6 bases and 3 bases, in that order; junction bases with no gene match: 9. The CDR3 length is 15 residues. CDR3 sequence reads: CASRLNRGETDTQYF. CDR3 DNA: TGTGCCAGCAGATTGAACAGGGGCGAGACAGATACGCAGTATTTT.

V usage is TRBV10-3 and J usage is TRBJ1-5; no definite D call. The CDR3 contains 13 residues. The germline gives CDR1 ENHRY, CDR2 SYGVKD. Trimming took off 3 bases at V and 3 bases at J, with 6 bases between the two ends. CDR3 nucleotide sequence: TGTGCCATCAGTGACGGCCACAATCAGCCCCAGCATTTT. Translating gives CAISDGHNQPQHF.

This clonotype was picked up many times. The chain recombines TRBV7-2 with TRBJ2-5; TRBD2 matches 9 bases. Germline V gene data show CDR1 as SGHTA and CDR2 as FQGNSA. J gave up 4 bases and V 5 bases, and 8 bases lay outside the gene matches. The CDR3 contains 15 residues. The CDR3 sequence: CASSPRISGRETQYF. The CDR3 DNA reads as TGTGCCAGCAGCCCCCGTATTAGCGGGAGAGAGACCCAGTACTTC.

The table lists this clonotype with many counts. The chain carries TRBV20-1 and TRBJ2-7; 7 bases are a match to TRBD2. Germline CDR1 is DFQATT and CDR2 is SNEGSKA (reference sequence). The CDR3 extends over 15 amino acids. The ends lost 6 bases at V and 0 bases at J; junction bases unmatched: 11. The CDR3 region has the DNA TGCAGTGCGTTCCCACTAGCGACTAGCTCCTACGAGCAGTACTTC. This sequence encodes CSAFPLATSSYEQYF.

J is TRBJ1-1 and V is TRBV6-2 or TRBV6-3; maybe TRBD1 (5 bases). Germline V CDR1 and CDR2: MNHEY, SVGEGT. The V and J ends lost 10 bases and 7 bases respectively, with 19 bases between them. The CDR3 is 13 amino acids. CDR3 protein: CATSSEARGEAFF. In nucleotides, the CDR3 is TGTGCCACCTCTTCGGAGGCTAGGGGTGAAGCTTTCTTT.

CDR3 nucleotides: TGCAGTGCCCGACAGGGACGATTAGAGACCCAGTACTTC. Its protein is CSARQGRLETQYF. The gene calls are TRBV20-1 and TRBJ2-5, with 7 bases matching TRBD1. V was clipped by 6 bases and J by 4 bases; unmatched bases: 8. This CDR3 region has 13 residues. Germline CDR1 DFQATT, CDR2 SNEGSKA (reference sequence).

The chain uses TRBV6-5 and TRBJ2-1; a possible D gene is TRBD2 (6 bases). Germline CDR1 reads MNHEY; CDR2 reads SVGAGI. This CDR3 contains 19 residues. Trimming removed 2 bases at V and 9 bases at J, with 29 bases between. CDR3 loop: CASSYPSSTGDHLFGEQFF. DNA of the CDR3: TGTGCCAGCAGTTACCCCTCCTCGACGGGAGACCATTTATTTGGTGAGCAGTTCTTC.

V gene TRBV7-2 combines with J gene TRBJ2-7, with TRBD1 identical over 7 bases. CDR1 and CDR2 from the germline V gene are SGHTA and FQGNSA. The CDR3 has 15 amino acids. With 4 bases clipped from V and 4 bases from J, the junction kept 10 bases outside the gene matches. The CDR3 region is CASSSTGTEHYEQYF. DNA for the CDR3: TGTGCCAGCAGCTCGACCGGGACAGAACATTACGAGCAGTACTTC.

This chain joins TRBV29-1 and TRBJ2-3, with D unresolved. V was trimmed by 4 bases and J by 2 bases, leaving 10 bases between them. This CDR3 contains 13 residues. Germline V CDR1 and CDR2: SQVTM, ANQGSEA. CDR3 protein: CSVGLGYTDTQYF. The CDR3 nucleotides read TGCAGCGTTGGTCTCGGGTACACAGATACGCAGTATTTT.